This T cell receptor (beta chain) was obtained from a study of technical replicates of blood from several donors. The count of this clone is one. The junction had 10 bases not matched to a gene; V was cut back by 6 bases and J by 4 bases. Germline V lookup: CDR1 MNHEY, CDR2 SVGAGI. This CDR3 is 15 amino acids long. Produced via immunoSEQ multiplex PCR; TCRdb's table is partial and in-frame only. Of 80,000 to 90,000 clones in the sample, about 94% were seen once. V gene TRBV6-5 combines with J gene TRBJ1-1; 8 bases agree with TRBD1. This clonotype was obtained from a human donor in good health. The sample was T cells isolated from PBMCs. CDR3 sequence reads: CASRRQQGGGTEAFF. The DNA for the CDR3 is TGTGCCAGCAGGCGACAACAGGGGGGGGGCACTGAAGCTTTCTTT.